This entry lists 15 T cell receptor beta chains sequenced from one sample in a study of blood T cells in healthy people across ages (dated by TCRdb to between 2014 and 2016). Library generation was performed with 5' RACE. Sequencing instrument: Illumina HiSeq 2500. A second PCR of roughly 6 to 11 cycles was run with a J-beta primer mix and a sample-barcoded 5' primer. TCRdb reran the public reads through fastp at Q25 and MiXCR, keeping productive beta chains. Here each entry gathers all rows of one CDR3 protein and keeps the most common genes and DNA. The sample table shows 1.5 million or so distinct CDR3 sequences, and less than 45% are seen once. About 4% of the sample is in the top ten clones. Sequencing was done on a sample of blood. The receptors were sampled from a woman younger than 30 in good health.

The rearrangement links TRBV25-1 to TRBJ2-1, with 9 bases matching TRBD1. The V and J ends lost 2 bases and 14 bases, in that order; junction bases with no gene match: 4. CDR3 size: 12 residues. Germline V gene lookup returns CDR1 MGHDK and CDR2 SYGVNS. For the CDR3, the DNA is TGTGCCAGCAGTGAACGGGACAGGGCAAAGTTCTTC. Translated: CASSERDRAKFF.

The rearrangement joins TRBV14 to TRBJ2-5; D is ambiguous. The germline CDR1 and CDR2 sequences are SGHDN and FVKESK. This CDR3 has 11 residues. V was cut by 1 base and J by 11 bases, with 8 bases left in between. CDR3: CASSQAVGQYF. For the CDR3, the DNA is TGTGCCAGCAGCCAAGCCGTCGGGCAGTACTTC.

The chain links TRBV7-8 to TRBJ2-1, with D hard to call. Germline V gene sequence: CDR1 SGHVS, CDR2 FQNEAQ. The CDR3 covers 12 residues. The V end lost 0 bases, the J end lost 8 bases, and 5 bases lay between the germline ends. The CDR3, as DNA: TGTGCCAGCAGCTTAGCCTTCCATGAGCAGTTCTTC. Its translation is CASSLAFHEQFF.

The chain links TRBV7-2 to TRBJ2-3, with 8 bases that match TRBD2. The V segment lost 5 bases and the J segment 3 bases; nucleotides outside the gene matches: 7. In germline, CDR1 is SGHTA, CDR2 FQGNSA. The CDR3 is 15 residues long. CDR3 region: CASSRAGVKTDTQYF. In DNA form, the CDR3 reads TGTGCCAGCAGCCGAGCGGGAGTAAAGACAGATACGCAGTATTTT.

The V call is TRBV15, the J call TRBJ2-3; 8 bases match TRBD1. The CDR3 extends over 15 amino acids. J gave up 5 bases and V 1 base, and 5 bases lay outside the gene matches. Germline V gene sequence: CDR1 LNHNV, CDR2 YYDKDF (reference sequence). The CDR3 protein is CATSRATGVRDTQYF. DNA for the CDR3: TGTGCCACCAGCAGAGCGACAGGGGTTCGAGATACGCAGTATTTT.

This rearrangement joins TRBV20-1 to TRBJ2-3; TRBD1 matches 8 bases. The CDR3 loop spans 14 amino acids. The J segment lost 2 bases and the V segment lost 4 bases, leaving 5 bases of the junction unmatched. CDR1 is DFQATT, CDR2 SNEGSKA, per germline (reference sequence). CDR3 in amino acids: CSAMGQANTDTQYF. The CDR3 DNA sequence: TGCAGTGCTATGGGACAGGCGAACACAGATACGCAGTATTTT.

This clonotype was counted only a few times. The rearrangement joins TRBV6-2 or TRBV6-3 to TRBJ2-7, with D uncertain. Trimming left V 5 bases short and J 3 bases short, with 14 bases between. This CDR3 is 14 amino acids long. Germline V gene sequence: CDR1 MNHEY, CDR2 SVGEGT. The CDR3 is CASSRLPLVYEQYF. The CDR3, as DNA: TGTGCCAGCAGTCGACTTCCACTGGTCTACGAGCAGTACTTC.

The rearrangement links TRBV29-1 to TRBJ2-3, with 9 bases that match TRBD1. The germline gives CDR1 SQVTM, CDR2 ANQGSEA. CDR3 length equals 17 residues. V gave up 1 base and J gave up 3 bases; unmatched junction bases: 11. CDR3 in amino acids: CSVEGAIPDRGTDTQYF. CDR3 DNA sequence: TGCAGCGTTGAAGGAGCCATTCCGGACAGGGGTACAGATACGCAGTATTTT.

This clonotype was seen only a few times. The gene calls are TRBV10-3 and TRBJ2-4; 8 bases line up with TRBD2. Near its end, the DNA agrees better with TRBJ2-7, so the J call may be wrong. Germline lookup yields CDR1 ENHRY and CDR2 SYGVKD. The CDR3 loop spans 15 amino acids. The CDR3 DNA follows: TGTGCCATCAGTGCGGGAGGGGGGCGCTGGTACGAGCAGTACTTC. Amino acid sequence: CAISAGGGRWYEQYF.

This chain connects TRBV29-1 to TRBJ2-3; the match to TRBD2 covers 11 bases. This CDR3 comprises 16 residues. The V gene's germline CDR1 is SQVTM and CDR2 ANQGSEA. V was pared by 2 bases and J by 11 bases, with 15 bases of the junction left unmatched. The CDR3 reads CSVERGLAESYNEQYF. DNA of the CDR3: TGCAGCGTTGAACGGGGACTAGCGGAGTCCTACAATGAGCAGTATTTT.

The chain uses TRBV20-1 and TRBJ2-6, with 7 positions matching TRBD2. The germline CDR1 and CDR2 sequences are DFQATT and SNEGSKA (reference sequence). There are 14 residues in the CDR3. Trimming removed 3 bases from V and 5 bases from J; junction bases left unmatched: 4. CDR3 region: CSARAGAWANVLTF. The DNA for the CDR3 is TGCAGTGCTAGGGCGGGAGCCTGGGCCAACGTCCTGACTTTC.

This chain uses TRBV4-3 with TRBJ1-2; the D gene is possibly TRBD1 (6 bases). Germline lookup yields CDR1 LGHNA and CDR2 YSLEER. This CDR3 contains 16 residues. The V gene lost 1 base and the J gene lost 3 bases, with 15 bases spanning the gap. CDR3 loop: CASSQGGQGYYYGYTF. The CDR3 coding sequence is TGCGCCAGCAGCCAAGGCGGTCAGGGGTACTACTATGGCTACACCTTC.

The rearrangement uses TRBV5-1 and TRBJ2-1; D perhaps matches TRBD2 (5 bases). CDR1 is SGHRS, CDR2 YFSETQ, per germline. This CDR3 comprises 12 residues. Trimming pared 9 bases from V and 1 base from J, leaving 8 bases between. The DNA for the CDR3 is TGCGCCACCGGGGTTTCCTACAATGAGCAGTTCTTC. Protein product: CATGVSYNEQFF.

This clonotype has just a few counts. This chain joins TRBV6-5 and TRBJ1-2, with D possibly being TRBD1 (5 bases). CDR3 length: 15 amino acids. The germline V gene has CDR1 MNHEY and CDR2 SVGAGI. V shed 2 bases and J shed 0 bases, with 10 bases lying between them. CDR3 region: CASSYAGGSNYGYTF. The CDR3 bases are TGTGCCAGCAGTTACGCCGGGGGATCTAACTATGGCTACACCTTC.

The chain couples TRBV5-1 to TRBJ1-4; D not resolved. CDR1 and CDR2 from the germline V gene are SGHRS and YFSETQ. Deletions cut 4 bases from V and 2 bases from J, with 15 bases between. This CDR3 region has 16 residues. The CDR3 bases are TGCGCCAGCAGCCGGACGTCAGGAGGCACTAATGAAAAACTGTTTTTT. It is translated as CASSRTSGGTNEKLFF. The entire variable domain, with the rest obtained from reference TRBV5-1 and TRBJ1-4, is as follows: KAGVTQTPRYLIKTRGQQVTLSCSPISGHRSVSWYQQTPGQGLQFLFEYFSETQRNKGNFPGRFSGRQFSNSRSEMNVSTLELGDSALYLCASSRTSGGTNEKLFFGSGTQLSVL.